This TCR beta chain was observed in a study of blood T cell repertoires in COVID-19 (dated by TCRdb to between 2020 and 2021). With regard to the full study: Collaborator samples came from the United States, Italy and Spain and covered acute and convalescent phases of COVID-19. The prospective study material was composed of cDNA or gDNA derived from T cells, B-cell-depleted T cells, or PBMCs. Where HLA class I and class II types were available, the types were taken from metadata supplied by the sample provider, not from assay-based typing. Sample metadata almost always included a de-identified subject ID, COVID-19 status, age in years and sex. The dataset comprised deeply sampled blood TCRbeta repertoires from subjects exposed to, actively infected with, or recovered from COVID-19. Samples were obtained from the ongoing ImmuneRACE study (first 160 participants) and from 1,200 or so subjects provided by 6 global collaborators. A freely available public database, intended as a resource for researchers studying the immune response to SARS-CoV-2, is where the repertoires were released.

Results and caveats for the whole study, not just this receptor: The amount of clinical and demographic metadata varied by source and participant and was provided uncurated.

TCRbeta CDR3 regions were amplified from genomic DNA by means of the immunoSEQ Assay, a bias-controlled multiplex PCR. From the authors' description of their analysis: The number of nucleated cells in each sample was estimated from the amplification of reference gene primers within the assay. To quantify the absolute abundance of each unique TCRbeta CDR3 rearrangement, sequence reads were collapsed and filtered. For each sample, productive Simpson clonality was calculated as the square root of Simpson's diversity index over productive rearrangements. What TCRdb holds here is the immuneACCESS table cut down to in-frame rearrangements. Part of the clones is not present; checked against another copy, under half of the missing clones reflect an unresolved V gene, and the others are unexplained. V and J calls plus clone size are reproduced from that table; the DNA served to infer D and trimming. Present in this sample are around 100,000 clones, less than 90% of which were seen just once. Clones ranked in the top ten supply 1.7% of the sample.

With regard to this clone: Its specific antigen is unknown. No much larger clone is present one base from it, and per-base qualities are unavailable.

The CDR3 numbers 15 residues from cysteine through phenylalanine. Only the CDR3 DNA is retained, 45 bases long and in frame from the first base. Each collaborating institution followed its own protocols to collect whole blood in K2EDTA tubes. Collaborator samples were shipped for TCRbeta analysis as frozen whole blood, isolated PBMCs, or DNA extracted from either sample type. The material sequenced was peripheral blood. This receptor chain uses TRBV21-1 and TRBJ2-7; the table's TRBD2 call for D was not verified on the DNA. TRBV21-1 is designated a pseudogene. The origin of this receptor is a man aged 80 or over with acute or convalescent COVID-19. The base sequence is TGTGCCAGCCCGGGTAGCGGGAGGGCCCGGCGAGAGCAGTACTTC. This encodes CASPGSGRARREQYF.